The present T cell receptor beta chain was sequenced within a study of T cell responses to AZD1222 COVID-19 vaccine. Notes on the study in general: Females made up more of the donors, who were largely white British, and clonal diversity may have come out too low. Distributed over spike, vaccine-associated CD4 TCRs predominated at 160-218 and 743-854. Repertoires were obtained only post-peak T cell response. Baseline seropositives among AZD1222 recipients totaled only six or seven.

Germline V gene lookup returns CDR1 KGHSH and CDR2 LQKENI. Trimming shortened V by 1 base and J by 1 base, and 5 bases separated the two germline ends. The CDR3 length is 14 residues. A word on this clone: Its antigen remains unidentified.

Libraries were prepared by immunoSEQ multiplex PCR; TCRdb keeps only in-frame clonotypes and omits some of them. The sample contains around 100,000 clones, approximately 86% of which appear only once. This TCR was sampled from an adult who received the MenACWY meningococcal vaccine as a control. This specimen consisted of peripheral blood, obtained 28 days after the second dose of the MenACWY control vaccine. J is TRBJ1-3 and V is TRBV18; D ambiguous. For the CDR3, the DNA is TGTGCCAGCTCACCACAAGAATCTGGAAACACCATATATTTT. This translates into CASSPQESGNTIYF.